This T cell receptor beta chain was retrieved from a study of CD8+CD57+ T cells in acquired aplastic anemia. Study-level background: Around 3.2 ug was the average amount of DNA from sorted CD4+ and CD8+ cells. Among healthy donors, CD4+ cells averaged roughly 9.9 million reads.

From germline, CDR1 is SSHAT and CDR2 FNYEAQ (reference sequence). The CDR3 runs 13 residues. V shed 6 bases and J shed 0 bases, with 9 bases lying between them. General study points: CD8+ Simpson's diversity did not differ significantly between patients and controls. Patients had around 30 CD8+ CDR3 sequences in common with controls (the shared set).

Researchers used genomic DNA as the template to profile TCR beta VDJ and CDR3. From the reads, TCRdb called clonotypes with MiXCR, one entry per CDR3 protein. Of approximately 170,000 distinct CDR3 sequences in the sample, about 60% were seen once. Comment on this clonotype: Antigen: not known.

The chain employs TRBV7-7 and TRBJ2-7; D is possibly TRBD1 (6 bases). The sequence derives from a human donor in good health. The source material was sorted CD4+, CD8+, or CD8+CD57+ T cells (not recorded which) from PBMCs. This chain's CDR3 is CASSLRGSYEQYF. CDR3 coding DNA: TGTGCCAGCAGTCTCAGGGGCTCCTACGAGCAGTACTTC.